The present TCR beta chain was sequenced within a study of blood T cell repertoires in COVID-19. Trimming took 6 bases from V and 5 from J, leaving 11 bases between them. CDR3 length: 14 residues. Germline-derived CDR1 and CDR2 are MNHEY and SVGAGI. Clones were sequenced by immunoSEQ multiplex PCR, and TCRdb holds only the in-frame ones, with some missing. Of about 150,000 clones in the sample, around 81% were seen once. Individuals drawn from 24 US areas were roughly 18 to 100 years old. This receptor was identified in a middle-aged woman who had recovered from COVID-19. The chain couples TRBV6-5 to TRBJ1-6; D might be TRBD1 (5 bases). The specimen was PBMCs or T cells enriched from blood (not recorded which). Here the CDR3 DNA reads TGTGCCAGCAGACAGGAATTGAATAATTCACCCCTCCACTTT. Amino acid sequence: CASRQELNNSPLHF.